The 9 T cell receptor beta chains below all came from one sample that was sequenced in a study of blood T cell repertoires in COVID-19. The method was immunoSEQ multiplex PCR; TCRdb's version includes in-frame clones alone and lacks a portion of them. The table records about 210,000 clones, 84% of them present only once. Specimen: peripheral blood. The receptor source for this set is a woman in her 50s with active or convalescent COVID-19.

This chain joins TRBV9 and TRBJ1-1, with TRBD1 as a possible D gene (5 bases). There are 14 residues in the CDR3. Germline values: CDR1 SGDLS, CDR2 YYNGEE. The germline V and J ends were trimmed by 2 bases and 4 bases, with 12 bases remaining between them. The CDR3 DNA follows: TGTGCCAGCAGCGTCGAGGATAGGGGCACTGAAGCTTTCTTT. Protein sequence: CASSVEDRGTEAFF.

This clone is a singleton in its sample. V is TRBV11-2 and J is TRBJ2-5; TRBD2 matches at 10 bases. This CDR3 contains 15 residues. Trimming took 3 bases from V and 4 from J; bases not matched to a gene: 5. Per the germline V gene, CDR1 is SGHAT and CDR2 is FQNNGV. The CDR3 coding sequence is TGTGCCAGCAGCTTCCTAGCGGGGGCAATAGAGACCCAGTACTTC. Amino acid sequence: CASSFLAGAIETQYF.

The chain carries TRBV6-6 and TRBJ1-6; D might be TRBD1 (5 bases). V was pared by 8 bases and J by 7 bases, with 21 bases between. Germline values: CDR1 MNHNY, CDR2 SVGAGI (reference sequence). The CDR3 length is 16 residues. CDR3 loop: CASGRESPSNNSPLHF. The DNA of the CDR3 is TGTGCCAGCGGCAGGGAATCCCCAAGTAACAATTCACCCCTCCACTTT.

This chain uses TRBV5-1 with TRBJ2-7; 10 bases agree with TRBD2. The J segment lost 3 bases and the V segment lost 1 base, leaving 7 bases of the junction unmatched. There are 16 residues in the CDR3. Germline-derived CDR1 and CDR2 are SGHRS and YFSETQ. Here the CDR3 reads CASSLTGTSEYYEQYF. The CDR3 nucleotides read TGCGCCAGCAGCTTGACCGGGACTAGCGAATACTACGAGCAGTACTTC.

The V and J genes are TRBV5-8 and TRBJ2-7, with D perhaps matching TRBD1 (5 bases). The CDR3 is 12 residues long. Germline V gene lookup returns CDR1 SGHTS and CDR2 YDEGEE. V shed 7 bases and J shed 3 bases, with 11 bases lying between them. CDR3 coding DNA: TGTGCCAGCCCGCAGGGCCTCTACGAGCAGTACGTC. Amino acid sequence: CASPQGLYEQYV.

The chain is built from TRBV6-5 and TRBJ1-2; maybe TRBD1 (6 bases). Trimming cost V 6 bases and J 8 bases, with 13 bases left between them. The germline gives CDR1 MNHEY, CDR2 SVGAGI. The CDR3 is 12 residues long. In nucleotides, the CDR3 is TGTGCCAGCAGAAAACAGGGTGAGGGCTACACCTTC. It yields the protein CASRKQGEGYTF.

This chain joins TRBV5-6 and TRBJ2-7, with TRBD2 matching over 8 bases. Germline lookup yields CDR1 SGHDT and CDR2 YYEEEE. V was pared by 8 bases and J by 2 bases, with 6 bases of the junction left unmatched. The length of the CDR3 is 13 residues. The CDR3 DNA is TGTGCCAGGTATCCGGGACTAGCCTACGAGCAGTACTTC. Its protein is CARYPGLAYEQYF.

This rearrangement joins TRBV2 to TRBJ2-1; the D gene is possibly TRBD2 (5 bases). V was trimmed by 4 bases and J by 5 bases, leaving 15 bases between them. The CDR3 totals 15 residues. Germline V gene data show CDR1 as SNHLY and CDR2 as FYNNEI. The CDR3: CASSVSSGENNEQFF. The DNA of the CDR3 is TGTGCCAGCAGTGTGTCCAGCGGCGAGAACAATGAGCAGTTCTTC.

The V call is TRBV20-1, the J call TRBJ2-5, with a weak D call TRBD2 (7 bases). CDR3 length: 17 amino acids. Trimming shortened V by 3 bases and J by 1 base, and 21 bases separated the two germline ends. Germline V gene sequence: CDR1 DFQATT, CDR2 SNEGSKA (reference sequence). CDR3 DNA sequence: TGCAGTGCTAGTATAAGGTCAGGAGGGGGGGTCCAAGAGACCCAGTACTTC. This gives the protein CSASIRSGGGVQETQYF.